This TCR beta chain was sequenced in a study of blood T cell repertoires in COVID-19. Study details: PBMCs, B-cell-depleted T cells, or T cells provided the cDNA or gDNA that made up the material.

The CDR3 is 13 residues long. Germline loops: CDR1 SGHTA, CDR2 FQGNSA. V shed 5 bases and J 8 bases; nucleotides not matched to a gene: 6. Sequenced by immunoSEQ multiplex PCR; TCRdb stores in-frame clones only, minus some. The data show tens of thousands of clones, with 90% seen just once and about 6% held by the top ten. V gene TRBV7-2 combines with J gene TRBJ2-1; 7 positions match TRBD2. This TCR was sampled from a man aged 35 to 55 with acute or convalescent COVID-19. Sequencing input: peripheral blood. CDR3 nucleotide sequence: TGTGCCAGCAGCACGAGGGGAGGGGATGAGCAGTTCTTC. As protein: CASSTRGGDEQFF. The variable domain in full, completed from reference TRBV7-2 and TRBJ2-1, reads GAGVSQSPSNKVTEKGKDVELRCDPISGHTALYWYRQSLGQGLEFLIYFQGNSAPDKSGLPSDRFSAERTGGSVSTLTIQRTQQEDSAVYLCASSTRGGDEQFFGPGTRLTVL.